These T cell receptor beta chains were read from a single sample in a study of T-cell reconstitution after alpha-beta-depleted transplantation in children. One entry per CDR3 protein, called by TCRdb with MiXCR from the PCR reads. The sample records about 200,000 distinct CDR3 sequences, around a sixth being singletons. The material was PBMCs, mostly from graft donor cells, obtained 360 days after TCRalphabeta/CD19-depleted stem cell transplant. The receptors were sampled from a male patient under 10 years old who had a stem cell transplant for acute lymphoblastic leukemia, so the T cells may come from the graft donor. The CDR3 runs from the conserved cysteine through the conserved F or W. Fields, in order: CDR3 protein, CDR3 DNA, V gene, J gene, D gene, clone size. A D gene is named only where the DNA matches it firmly. Clone size appears in some rows only: once, few, many, or a class for an expanded clone.

CSASDATGDLYYGYTF	TGCAGTGCTAGCGATGCGACAGGTGACCTCTACTATGGCTACACCTTC	TRBV20-1	TRBJ1-2	-	many
CASSSGQAGYNSPLHF	TGTGCCAGCAGCTCGGGACAGGCCGGCTATAATTCACCCCTCCACTTT	TRBV12-3/TRBV12-4	TRBJ1-6	TRBD1	-
CASSLGASATGELFF	TGTGCCAGCAGTTTGGGGGCATCAGCCACCGGGGAGCTGTTTTTT	TRBV12-3/TRBV12-4	TRBJ2-2	-	many
CASSLAGPFSGANVLTF	TGTGCCAGCAGCCTAGCGGGACCCTTCTCTGGGGCCAACGTCCTGACTTTC	TRBV5-6	TRBJ2-6	TRBD2	few
CASSEGLLNIQYF	TGCGCCAGCAGCGAGGGGTTGTTGAACATTCAGTACTTC	TRBV4-3	TRBJ2-4	-	many
CATSRPDSSTDTQYF	TGTGCCACCAGCAGGCCGGATTCTAGCACAGATACGCAGTATTTT	TRBV15	TRBJ2-3	-	few
CASSLGLTEGGPQHF	TGCGCCAGCAGCTTGGGACTCACCGAGGGGGGGCCCCAGCATTTT	TRBV5-1	TRBJ1-5	-	-
CASSAQGDTEAFF	TGTGCCAGCAGCGCCCAGGGCGACACTGAAGCTTTCTTT	TRBV11-2	TRBJ1-1	-	few
CASSSRGGTGSYEQYF	TGTGCCAGCAGTTCCCGGGGGGGGACAGGCTCCTACGAGCAGTACTTC	TRBV7-2	TRBJ2-7	-	-
CSVLGKNTEAFF	TGCAGCGTGCTCGGAAAGAACACTGAAGCTTTCTTT	TRBV29-1	TRBJ1-1	-	few
CASRTGNSGNTIYF	TGTGCCAGCAGAACAGGGAACTCTGGAAACACCATATATTTT	TRBV12-3/TRBV12-4	TRBJ1-3	-	few
CASSKINDRVYGYTF	TGTGCCAGCAGTAAAATCAACGACAGGGTCTATGGCTACACCTTC	TRBV6-1	TRBJ1-2	TRBD1	-
CASSLGVRQEQYF	TGTGCCAGCAGCTTAGGGGTTAGACAGGAGCAGTACTTC	TRBV7-9	TRBJ2-7	-	few
CASSYGLLQTSTNEKLFF	TGTGCCAGCAGTTACGGCCTCCTCCAGACTTCAACTAATGAAAAACTGTTTTTT	TRBV6-2/TRBV6-3	TRBJ1-4	-	-
CASRSRTGTGGNQPQHF	TGTGCCAGCAGGTCCAGGACCGGGACAGGGGGCAATCAGCCCCAGCATTTT	TRBV28	TRBJ1-5	TRBD1	few
CASRKLGDSLGYGYTF	TGTGCCAGCAGAAAACTAGGGGATTCGCTGGGCTATGGCTACACCTTC	TRBV6-1	TRBJ1-2	-	few
CASSYQGALETQYF	TGTGCCAGCAGTTACCAGGGGGCTTTGGAGACCCAGTACTTC	TRBV6-5	TRBJ2-5	TRBD1	-
CASSLYAGLRNTDTQYF	TGTGCCAGCAGCTTGTACGCGGGCCTCCGAAACACAGATACGCAGTATTTT	TRBV5-5	TRBJ2-3	-	-
CASSRTSAGANVLTF	TGTGCCAGCAGCCGCACTAGCGCTGGGGCCAACGTCCTGACTTTC	TRBV28	TRBJ2-6	TRBD2	few
CASSLGIIQSTGELFF	TGTGCCAGCAGTTTAGGAATAATCCAGTCCACCGGGGAGCTGTTTTTT	TRBV12-3/TRBV12-4	TRBJ2-2	-	once
CASSVTGGHYNEQFF	TGTGCCAGCAGCGTAACGGGGGGTCACTACAATGAGCAGTTCTTC	TRBV7-3	TRBJ2-1	TRBD2	-
CSASGQGNQPQHF	TGCAGTGCTAGCGGACAGGGCAATCAGCCCCAACATTTT	TRBV20-1	TRBJ1-5	TRBD1	-
CASGTNYGYTF	TGTGCCTCAGGGACTAACTATGGCTACACCTTC	TRBV6-5	TRBJ1-2	-	many
CASSQEVTGELFF	TGCGCCAGCAGCCAAGAAGTCACCGGGGAGCTGTTTTTT	TRBV4-1	TRBJ2-2	-	-
CASSSRTSASYNEQFF	TGTGCCAGCAGCTCCCGGACTAGCGCCTCCTACAATGAGCAGTTCTTC	TRBV5-4	TRBJ2-1	TRBD2	many
CASSQDVLIGTQYF	TGCGCCAGCAGCCAAGATGTGCTTATCGGTACCCAGTACTTC	TRBV4-1	TRBJ2-5	-	-
CATSRDAGLNTEAFF	TGTGCCACCAGCAGAGATGCAGGCTTGAACACTGAAGCTTTCTTT	TRBV15	TRBJ1-1	-	-
CAISESTSAAGEQFF	TGTGCCATCAGTGAGTCGACTAGTGCTGCGGGTGAGCAGTTCTTC	TRBV10-3	TRBJ2-1	-	-
CASSLVRLGDRYEQYF	TGTGCCAGCAGCTTAGTACGTTTAGGGGACAGATACGAGCAGTACTTC	TRBV7-2	TRBJ2-7	TRBD1	-
CASSLRLAGVEQFF	TGCGCCAGCAGCCTCCGACTAGCGGGGGTTGAGCAGTTCTTC	TRBV4-1	TRBJ2-1	TRBD2	few
CASSFGQFNEQFF	TGCGCCAGCAGCTTCGGCCAGTTCAATGAGCAGTTCTTC	TRBV5-1	TRBJ2-1	-	few
CASSERRAANEQFF	TGTGCCAGCAGTGAAAGGCGCGCGGCCAATGAGCAGTTCTTC	TRBV6-1	TRBJ2-1	-	few
CASSFGVTSGTTYEQYF	TGTGCCAGCAGTTTCGGGGTGACTAGCGGCACAACCTACGAGCAGTACTTC	TRBV12-3/TRBV12-4	TRBJ2-7	TRBD2	-
CSVVGTGVGYTF	TGCAGCGTTGTCGGGACAGGGGTAGGCTACACCTTC	TRBV29-1	TRBJ1-2	TRBD1	-
CASSLQGRVPEAFF	TGCGCCAGCAGCTTGCAGGGAAGGGTCCCTGAAGCTTTCTTT	TRBV5-1	TRBJ1-1	-	many
CASSFGRANTEAFF	TGTGCCAGCAGTTTTGGCAGGGCGAACACTGAAGCTTTCTTT	TRBV12-3/TRBV12-4	TRBJ1-1	-	-
CASSFDRGYEQYF	TGTGCCAGCAGCTTTGACAGGGGTTACGAGCAGTACTTC	TRBV7-3	TRBJ2-7	TRBD1	-
CSVEGQGWSDYGYTF	TGCAGCGTTGAGGGACAGGGATGGTCTGACTATGGCTACACCTTC	TRBV29-1	TRBJ1-2	TRBD1	few
CASSSHLRGANTGELFF	TGTGCCAGCAGCTCACACCTCAGGGGCGCGAACACCGGGGAGCTGTTTTTT	TRBV7-2	TRBJ2-2	-	-
CASRASGMGVETQYF	TGCGCCAGCAGGGCCAGCGGGATGGGGGTAGAGACCCAGTACTTC	TRBV5-1	TRBJ2-5	TRBD2	-
CASSYGGFLNHKRLPTNEQFF	TGTGCCAGCAGTTACGGGGGTTTTCTTAACCACAAGCGGTTACCGACAAATGAGCAGTTCTTC	TRBV6-2/TRBV6-3	TRBJ2-1	-	few
CASSLASSTEAFF	TGTGCCAGCAGTTTGGCGAGTAGCACTGAAGCTTTCTTT	TRBV12-3/TRBV12-4	TRBJ1-1	-	-
CASSQEAGYQPQHF	TGCGCCAGCAGCCAAGAAGCGGGCTATCAGCCCCAGCATTTT	TRBV4-3	TRBJ1-5	-	-
CSVAEMDWITDTQYF	TGCAGCGTTGCGGAGATGGACTGGATCACAGATACGCAGTATTTT	TRBV29-1	TRBJ2-3	-	-
CASSLEGQGELFF	TGTGCCAGCAGCTTAGAGGGACAAGGGGAACTGTTTTTT	TRBV7-2	TRBJ1-4	-	-
CASSLSGSEQYF	TGTGCCAGCAGTTTATCGGGATCCGAGCAGTACTTC	TRBV27	TRBJ2-7	-	few
CASRPGQAYEQYF	TGTGCCAGCAGGCCGGGACAGGCTTACGAGCAGTACTTC	TRBV12-3/TRBV12-4	TRBJ2-7	TRBD1	-
CSALSPGNPRGKNCFF	-	TRBV20-1	TRBJ1-4	-	few
CASRGPGTDTQYF	TGTGCCAGCCGTGGGCCAGGCACAGATACGCAGTATTTT	TRBV12-3/TRBV12-4	TRBJ2-3	-	-
CASSGGPSSYEQYF	TGTGCCAGCAGTGGGGGGCCCAGCTCCTACGAGCAGTACTTC	TRBV9	TRBJ2-7	-	-
CASSERTGVDTQYF	TGTGCCAGCAGTGAGAGGACAGGGGTAGATACGCAGTATTTT	TRBV2	TRBJ2-3	TRBD1	-
CASSYGDYNEQFF	TGTGCCAGCAGTTACGGGGACTACAATGAGCAGTTCTTC	TRBV6-5	TRBJ2-1	-	-
CASSQERWGRNTGELFF	TGCGCCAGCAGCCAAGAGCGGTGGGGGAGGAACACCGGGGAGCTGTTTTTT	TRBV4-1	TRBJ2-2	-	-
CASSHLTVPYEQYF	TGTGCCAGCAGTCATCTGACAGTCCCCTACGAGCAGTACTTC	TRBV25-1	TRBJ2-7	-	once
CASSQHAGRESEKLFF	TGCGCCAGCAGCCAACACGCAGGCAGGGAGAGTGAAAAACTGTTTTTT	TRBV4-3	TRBJ1-4	-	-
CASTLGQGVMDEQFF	TGTGCCAGCACCCTGGGACAGGGTGTGATGGATGAGCAGTTCTTC	TRBV3-1	TRBJ2-1	TRBD1	-
CSATGEGQLNNSPLHF	TGCAGTGCTACCGGCGAAGGACAGTTAAATAATTCACCCCTCCACTTT	TRBV20-1	TRBJ1-6	-	few
CSARVGGYEQYF	TGCAGTGCTAGAGTGGGCGGCTACGAGCAGTACTTC	TRBV20-1	TRBJ2-7	-	-